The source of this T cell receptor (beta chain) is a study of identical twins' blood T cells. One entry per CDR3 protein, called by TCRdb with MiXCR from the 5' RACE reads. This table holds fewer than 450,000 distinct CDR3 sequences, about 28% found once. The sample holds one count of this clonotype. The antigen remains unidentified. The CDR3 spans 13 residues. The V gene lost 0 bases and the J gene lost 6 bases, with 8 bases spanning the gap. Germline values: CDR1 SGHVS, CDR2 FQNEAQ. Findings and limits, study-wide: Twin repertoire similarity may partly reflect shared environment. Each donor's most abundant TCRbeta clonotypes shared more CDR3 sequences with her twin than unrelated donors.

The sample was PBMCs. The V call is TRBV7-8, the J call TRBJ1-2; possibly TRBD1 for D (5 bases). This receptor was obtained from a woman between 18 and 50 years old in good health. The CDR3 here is CASSLAVQDGYTF. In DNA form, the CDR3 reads TGTGCCAGCAGCTTAGCGGTACAGGATGGCTACACCTTC.